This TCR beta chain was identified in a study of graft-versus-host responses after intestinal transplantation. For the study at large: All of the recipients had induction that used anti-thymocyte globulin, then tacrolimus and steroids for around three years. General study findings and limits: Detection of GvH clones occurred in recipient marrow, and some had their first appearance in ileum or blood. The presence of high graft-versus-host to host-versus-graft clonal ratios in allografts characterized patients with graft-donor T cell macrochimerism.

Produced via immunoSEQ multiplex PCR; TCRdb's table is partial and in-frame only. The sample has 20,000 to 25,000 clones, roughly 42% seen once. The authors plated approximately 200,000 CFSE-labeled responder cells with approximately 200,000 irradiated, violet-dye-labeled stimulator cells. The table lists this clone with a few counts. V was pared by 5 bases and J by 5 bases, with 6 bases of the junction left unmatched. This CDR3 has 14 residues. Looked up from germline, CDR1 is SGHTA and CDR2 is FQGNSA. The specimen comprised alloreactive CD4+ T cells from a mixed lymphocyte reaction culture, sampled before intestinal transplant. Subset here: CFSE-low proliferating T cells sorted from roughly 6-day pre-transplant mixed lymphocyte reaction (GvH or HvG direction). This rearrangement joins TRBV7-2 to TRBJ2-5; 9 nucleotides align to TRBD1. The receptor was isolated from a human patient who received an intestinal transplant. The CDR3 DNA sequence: TGTGCCAGCAGCCCCGGGACAGGGTGGGAGACCCAGTACTTC. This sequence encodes CASSPGTGWETQYF.